This T cell receptor (beta chain) was recovered during a study of T cells expressing NK-cell markers. In generating TCR beta cDNA, 5'RACE template switching with UMIs was used. TCRdb re-called the 5' RACE reads and catalogs CDR3 proteins one per entry, DNA excluded. This sample's clone table lists about 550,000 distinct CDR3 sequences. The CDR3 covers 12 residues. The V gene's germline CDR1 is SGHAT and CDR2 FQDESV (reference sequence). This chain joins TRBV11-1 and TRBJ2-1; TCRdb gives TRBD1 as the D gene, but with no DNA this cannot be confirmed. Input material: blood T cells: a sorted CD56 or NKG2C T cell subset, CD4+ or CD8+ T cells, or bulk PBMC T cells (not recorded which). This sequence originates from a man aged 18 to 30 in good health. CDR3 sequence: CASSRTGSDQFF. Full variable domain (outside the CDR3, taken from reference TRBV11-1 and TRBJ2-1): EAEVAQSPRYKITEKSQAVAFWCDPISGHATLYWYRQILGQGPELLVQFQDESVVDDSQLPKDRFSAERLKGVDSTLKIQPAELGDSAMYLCASSRTGSDQFFGPGTRLTVL.